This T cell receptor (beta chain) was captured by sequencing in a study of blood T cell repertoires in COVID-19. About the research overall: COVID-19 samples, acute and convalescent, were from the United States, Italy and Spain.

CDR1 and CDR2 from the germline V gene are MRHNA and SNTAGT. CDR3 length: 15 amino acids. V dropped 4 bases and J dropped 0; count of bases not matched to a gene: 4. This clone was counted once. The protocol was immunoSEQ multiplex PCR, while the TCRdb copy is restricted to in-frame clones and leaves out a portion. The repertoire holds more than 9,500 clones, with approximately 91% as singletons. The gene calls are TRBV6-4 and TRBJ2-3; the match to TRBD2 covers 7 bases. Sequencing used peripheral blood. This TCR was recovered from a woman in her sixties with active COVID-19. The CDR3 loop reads CASSASGGSTDTQYF. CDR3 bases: TGTGCCAGCAGTGCTAGCGGAGGGAGCACAGATACGCAGTATTTT.